This is a list of T cell receptor beta chains from one sample in a study of STAT5B mutations in CD4+ large granular lymphocyte leukemia. This table comes from immunoSEQ multiplex PCR, and its TCRdb copy is limited to in-frame clones, with some not included. The sample has about 23,000 clones, 79% seen once. Sequenced material: CD4+ T cells from blood buffy coats. The receptors were sampled from a human donor in good health. Each CDR3 is given with its conserved first and last residue. Fields, in order: CDR3 length, D gene, V gene, J gene, clone size, CDR3 protein, CDR3 DNA. A D gene is named only where the DNA matches it firmly. Expanded clones get a size class; other rows say once, few or many, or leave the size out.

length: 13
D: -
V: TRBV6-5
J: TRBJ2-5
size: -
CDR3: CASSYVEKGRQYF
DNA: TGTGCCAGCAGTTACGTAGAGAAGGGGAGGCAGTACTTC

length: 15
D: -
V: TRBV7-9
J: TRBJ2-3
size: -
CDR3: CASSPPRVGTDTQYF
DNA: TGTGCCAGCAGCCCCCCTAGAGTGGGGACAGATACGCAGTATTTT

length: 12
D: TRBD1
V: TRBV6-6
J: TRBJ1-2
size: -
CDR3: CASSTGAYGYTF
DNA: TGTGCCAGCAGTACAGGGGCCTATGGCTACACCTTC

length: 13
D: -
V: TRBV10-3
J: TRBJ1-2
size: -
CDR3: CAISESREWGYTF
DNA: TGTGCCATCAGTGAGTCAAGGGAATGGGGCTACACCTTC

length: 16
D: TRBD1
V: TRBV5-5
J: TRBJ1-2
size: -
CDR3: CASTNSQGQGTGGYTF
DNA: TGTGCCAGCACGAACTCTCAGGGACAGGGGACGGGAGGCTACACCTTC

length: 16
D: -
V: TRBV16
J: TRBJ1-2
size: few
CDR3: CASSQSPALGNYGYTF
DNA: TGTGCCAGCAGCCAATCGCCAGCCTTGGGGAACTATGGCTACACCTTC

length: 14
D: -
V: TRBV11-3
J: TRBJ2-5
size: -
CDR3: CASSPQGRRETQYF
DNA: TGTGCCAGCAGCCCGCAGGGCCGACGAGAGACCCAGTACTTC

length: 14
D: -
V: TRBV5-5
J: TRBJ1-4
size: -
CDR3: CASSTRATNEKLFF
DNA: TGTGCCAGCAGCACCAGGGCAACTAATGAAAAACTGTTTTTT

length: 14
D: -
V: TRBV5-5
J: TRBJ1-2
size: -
CDR3: CASSLGTANYGYTF
DNA: TGTGCCAGCAGCTTGGGGACAGCTAACTATGGCTACACCTTC

length: 14
D: -
V: TRBV2
J: TRBJ1-1
size: -
CDR3: CASIPIGSFTEAFF
DNA: TGTGCCAGCATCCCCATAGGGAGTTTCACTGAAGCTTTCTTT

length: 17
D: -
V: TRBV5-4
J: TRBJ2-2
size: -
CDR3: CASSRNLAAANTGELFF
DNA: TGTGCCAGCAGCCGGAATTTAGCGGCGGCGAACACCGGGGAGCTGTTTTTT

length: 14
D: -
V: TRBV5-4
J: TRBJ1-2
size: -
CDR3: CASSGLTSNYGYTF
DNA: TGTGCCAGCAGCGGGCTGACATCTAACTATGGCTACACCTTC

length: 15
D: -
V: TRBV11-3
J: TRBJ2-5
size: once
CDR3: CASSLGSLSQETQYF
DNA: TGTGCCAGCAGCTTAGGGTCATTGTCTCAAGAGACCCAGTACTTC

length: 14
D: TRBD2
V: TRBV29-1
J: TRBJ2-3
size: -
CDR3: CSVGGREGTDTQYF
DNA: TGCAGCGTTGGGGGTCGGGAGGGCACAGATACGCAGTATTTT

length: 15
D: TRBD1
V: TRBV5-4
J: TRBJ2-3
size: -
CDR3: CASSPGTGSTDTQYF
DNA: TGTGCCAGCAGCCCTGGGACAGGGAGCACAGATACGCAGTATTTT